The next 31 T cell receptor beta chains were all read from a single sample in a study of blood T cell repertoires in COVID-19. Measured with immunoSEQ multiplex PCR; TCRdb has only the in-frame clones, and not every one. The sample records some 270,000 clones, 70% to 90% being singletons. The sequencing input was PBMCs or T cells enriched from blood (not recorded which). These receptors all stem from a woman in her forties or fifties who had been exposed to COVID-19.

This clone has a handful of counts. The chain has TRBV5-4 and TRBJ1-2; tentative D call: TRBD1 (5 bases). The germline V and J ends were trimmed by 2 bases and 5 bases, with 16 bases remaining between them. The CDR3 is 15 amino acids. The V gene's germline CDR1 is SGHNT and CDR2 YYREEE (reference sequence). The CDR3 DNA follows: TGTGCCAGCAGCTTTGCGACGGGGGGAAAGTATGGCTACACCTTC. It encodes CASSFATGGKYGYTF.

The chain uses TRBV5-6 and TRBJ1-2, with D possibly matching TRBD1 (6 bases). This CDR3 region has 13 residues. With 4 bases removed from V and 4 bases from J, the gap between germline ends came to 11 bases. Germline CDR1 is SGHDT and CDR2 is YYEEEE. The CDR3 reads CASSPDSFYGYTF. DNA for the CDR3: TGTGCCAGCAGCCCGGACAGCTTCTATGGCTACACCTTC.

The chain recombines TRBV30 with TRBJ1-1; a possible D gene is TRBD1 (5 bases). The CDR3 runs 14 residues. The germline V gene encodes CDR1 GTSNPN and CDR2 SVGIG (reference sequence). The V end lost 1 base, the J end lost 4 bases, and 13 bases lay between the germline ends. The CDR3 here is CAWSGGRVSTEAFF. As DNA, the CDR3 is TGTGCCTGGAGTGGGGGCCGGGTAAGCACTGAAGCTTTCTTT.

The V gene is TRBV3-1 (or the pseudogene TRBV3-2), the J gene TRBJ2-3; 11 bases agree with TRBD2. The CDR3 has 17 residues. Germline CDR1 LGHDT, CDR2 YNNKEL (reference sequence). J was trimmed by 0 bases and V by 3 bases; bases with no gene match: 5. The CDR3 coding sequence is TGTGCCAGCAGCCACAGTAGCGGGGGGGGAAGCACAGATACGCAGTATTTT. This gives the protein CASSHSSGGGSTDTQYF.

V is TRBV13 and J is TRBJ2-1, with 8 nucleotides matching TRBD1. Unmatched junction bases numbered 12, after V lost 5 bases and J lost 6 bases. The germline V gene has CDR1 PRHDT and CDR2 FYEKMQ (reference sequence). The CDR3 runs to 16 residues. The CDR3 region is CASSPRTGRLRNEQFF. CDR3 in DNA: TGTGCCAGCAGCCCCCGGACAGGGCGACTACGCAATGAGCAGTTCTTC.

This chain links TRBV28 with TRBJ1-2, with 7 nucleotides matching TRBD1. Germline CDR1 and CDR2: MDHEN and SYDVKM. The CDR3 runs to 13 residues. V lost 3 bases, J lost 5 bases, and 3 bases stayed unmatched. The CDR3 DNA follows: TGTGCCAGCAGTTTCTCAGGGGGTTATGGCTACACCTTC. Encoded protein: CASSFSGGYGYTF.

V gene TRBV19 combines with J gene TRBJ1-3; D perhaps matches TRBD1 (6 bases). Trimming removed 5 bases at V and 7 bases at J, with 15 bases between. CDR1 LNHDA and CDR2 SQIVND come from the germline V gene (reference sequence). The CDR3 is 14 residues long. The CDR3 DNA follows: TGTGCCAGTAGTCCAGGGGCGAATCTGAACACCATATATTTT. Residues: CASSPGANLNTIYF.

The chain carries TRBV6-4 and TRBJ2-7, with 10 bases identical to TRBD1. The length of the CDR3 is 15 residues. Trimming removed 5 bases from V and 2 bases from J; junction bases left unmatched: 6. Germline V gene lookup returns CDR1 MRHNA and CDR2 SNTAGT. The CDR3 region is CASSSRDRGTYEQYF. The CDR3 DNA reads as TGTGCCAGCAGTTCACGGGACAGGGGAACCTACGAGCAGTACTTC.

The chain links TRBV19 to TRBJ2-7; 9 bases map to TRBD1. Germline CDR1 LNHDA, CDR2 SQIVND (reference sequence). The length of the CDR3 is 15 residues. After removal of 3 bases from V and 5 bases from J, the junction contained 8 bases not matched to a gene. The DNA for the CDR3 is TGTGCCAGTAGTATCTCACTCGGGACAGGGCACGAGCAGTACTTC. It codes for CASSISLGTGHEQYF.

DNA of the CDR3: TGTGCCAGCAGCCCCCAGGCGAACACTGAAGCTTTCTTT. Its protein is CASSPQANTEAFF. The V and J genes are TRBV9 and TRBJ1-1, with D hard to call. CDR1 is SGDLS, CDR2 YYNGEE, per germline. Trimming took off 4 bases at V and 1 base at J, with 8 bases between the two ends. CDR3 length: 13 residues.

This chain connects TRBV2 to TRBJ1-1; D is uncertain. Germline CDR1 and CDR2: SNHLY and FYNNEI. The CDR3 is 13 amino acids. Deletions cut 6 bases from V and 2 bases from J, with 10 bases between. The CDR3 coding sequence is TGTGCCAGCAGGGCAGCGAGTAACACTGAAGCTTTCTTT. It translates to CASRAASNTEAFF. The full variable domain, with the rest looked up from reference TRBV2 and TRBJ1-1, is EPEVTQTPSHQVTQMGQEVILRCVPISNHLYFYWYRQILGQKVEFLVSFYNNEISEKSEIFDDQFSVERPDGSNFTLKIRSTKLEDSAMYFCASRAASNTEAFFGQGTRLTVV.

This clone was observed a handful of times. The chain combines TRBV27 with TRBJ1-1; 8 bases line up with TRBD1. Losses at the gene ends were 7 bases for V and 1 base for J; bases not matched to a gene: 8. The germline CDR1 and CDR2 sequences are MNHEY and SMNVEV (reference sequence). The CDR3 is 15 residues long. The CDR3: CASTPRQGRNTEAFF. The CDR3 DNA sequence: TGTGCCAGCACCCCCAGACAGGGGCGGAACACTGAAGCTTTCTTT.

The chain has TRBV13 and TRBJ2-7, with 8 bases lining up with TRBD1. This CDR3 is 15 amino acids long. Germline assignment: CDR1 PRHDT and CDR2 FYEKMQ (reference sequence). The ends lost 4 bases at V and 5 bases at J; junction bases unmatched: 10. The CDR3 DNA sequence: TGTGCCAGCAGCTCAAGGACAGGGAAAGAACACGAGCAGTACTTC. Protein sequence: CASSSRTGKEHEQYF.

This sequence joins TRBV6-5 and TRBJ2-7; D might be TRBD2 (7 bases). V was clipped by 8 bases and J by 7 bases, with 18 bases between them. CDR1 and CDR2 (germline): MNHEY, SVGAGI. This CDR3 is 13 amino acids long. CDR3 loop: CASQRGGPGEQYF. In nucleotides, the CDR3 is TGTGCCAGCCAGAGGGGGGGCCCGGGAGAGCAGTACTTC.

This sequence joins TRBV5-1 and TRBJ1-1; D possibly corresponds to TRBD1 (5 bases). Germline values: CDR1 SGHRS, CDR2 YFSETQ. V was shortened by 0 bases and J by 5 bases, with 14 bases between the two germline ends. The CDR3 loop spans 15 amino acids. The CDR3 DNA follows: TGCGCCAGCAGCTTGGTCGGGGGGTATGGAACTGAAGCTTTCTTT. As protein: CASSLVGGYGTEAFF.

This clone showed up just once. The chain recombines TRBV7-2 with TRBJ2-5; weak D call: TRBD2 (5 bases). V dropped 5 bases and J dropped 7 bases, with 14 bases sitting between them. Germline values: CDR1 SGHTA, CDR2 FQGNSA. There are 13 residues in the CDR3. CDR3: CASSPDGDGTQYF. The CDR3 DNA follows: TGTGCCAGCAGCCCGGACGGGGATGGGACCCAGTACTTC.

The rearrangement links TRBV2 to TRBJ2-5; no reliable D call. This CDR3 spans 13 amino acids. Trimming left V 7 bases short and J 3 bases short, with 12 bases between. Looked up from germline, CDR1 is SNHLY and CDR2 is FYNNEI. This CDR3 reads CASTLLEKETQYF. CDR3 sequence (DNA): TGTGCCAGCACTCTGTTAGAGAAAGAGACCCAGTACTTC.

V and J are TRBV2 and TRBJ2-7, with D unclear. This CDR3 has 12 residues. Germline lookup yields CDR1 SNHLY and CDR2 FYNNEI. Trimming pared 8 bases from V and 1 base from J, leaving 9 bases between. This chain's CDR3 is CASRSESYEQYF. As DNA, the CDR3 is TGTGCCAGCCGAAGCGAATCCTACGAGCAGTACTTC.

This clone was detected only a few times. V and J are TRBV19 and TRBJ1-2; tentative D call: TRBD1 (5 bases). The V gene's germline CDR1 is LNHDA and CDR2 SQIVND (reference sequence). Trimming pared 0 bases from V and 2 bases from J, leaving 10 bases between. The CDR3 totals 15 residues. The CDR3 sequence: CASSIDLGANYGYTF. CDR3 DNA: TGTGCCAGTAGTATAGATCTTGGGGCGAACTATGGCTACACCTTC.

The J gene is TRBJ1-5, the V gene TRBV24-1, with D unclear. This CDR3 has 12 amino acids. The germline V gene encodes CDR1 KGHDR and CDR2 SFDVKD. The germline V and J ends were trimmed by 3 bases and 5 bases, with 4 bases remaining between them. The CDR3 sequence: CATSDTDQPQHF. CDR3 coding DNA: TGTGCCACCAGTGATACGGATCAGCCCCAGCATTTT.

This clone was observed once. This chain links TRBV11-2 with TRBJ1-1; D is unclear. In germline, CDR1 is SGHAT, CDR2 FQNNGV. This CDR3 is built from 11 residues. V was trimmed by 5 bases and J by 11 bases, leaving 12 bases between them. In DNA, the CDR3 is TGTGCCAGCAGCCCGAGAGCGACGGCTTTCTTT. Translating it yields CASSPRATAFF.

The rearrangement joins TRBV6-5 to TRBJ1-1; a weak D match, TRBD1 (6 bases). V was cut by 7 bases and J by 5 bases, with 17 bases left in between. The CDR3 sequence is 14 residues long. CDR1 is MNHEY, CDR2 SVGAGI, per germline. CDR3: CASTNYGGLTEAFF. The CDR3 DNA sequence: TGTGCCAGCACAAATTACGGGGGGCTGACTGAAGCTTTCTTT.

This rearrangement joins TRBV2 to TRBJ2-7; 8 bases are a match to TRBD2. The CDR3 covers 15 residues. The trim removed 11 bases at V and 1 base at J, leaving 13 bases unmatched. CDR1 is SNHLY and CDR2 is FYNNEI in the germline V gene. The CDR3 region is CAAGGGGTPSYEQYF. CDR3 nucleotides: TGTGCCGCCGGGGGGGGCGGGACACCTTCCTACGAGCAGTACTTC.

Remarks on this clone: This CDR3 is also generated by other DNA sequences in the sample. V and J are TRBV12-3 or TRBV12-4 and TRBJ1-1; tentatively, D is TRBD1 (5 bases). CDR3 size: 11 residues. Between the trimmed V and J ends, which lost 6 bases and 5 bases, there was a span of 7 bases. The CDR3 reads CASSPGTEAFF. For the CDR3, the DNA is TGTGCCAGCAGCCCAGGGACTGAAGCTTTCTTT.

The chain has TRBV5-4 and TRBJ2-3, with TRBD2 identical over 14 bases. Germline V lookup: CDR1 SGHNT, CDR2 YYREEE (reference sequence). Trimming cost V 4 bases and J 10 bases; bases outside gene matches: 17. The CDR3 length is 18 residues. The CDR3 spells CASSRGVGTSGGHGAQYF. The CDR3 DNA reads TGTGCCAGCAGCAGGGGCGTAGGGACTAGCGGGGGCCACGGGGCGCAGTATTTT.

The V gene is TRBV19, the J gene TRBJ2-4; the match to TRBD1 covers 9 bases. The V gene end was trimmed by 3 bases and the J gene end by 1 base; junction bases not matched to a gene: 4. This CDR3 spans 16 amino acids. CDR1 is LNHDA, CDR2 SQIVND, per germline (reference sequence). For the CDR3, the DNA is TGTGCCAGTAGTATTGGCGGGACAGGGGCCAAAAACATTCAGTACTTC. This codes for CASSIGGTGAKNIQYF.

A word on this clone: This same CDR3 is encoded by further DNA sequences in the sample. The chain joins TRBV30 to TRBJ1-1, with D possibly matching TRBD1 (6 bases). The V end lost 3 bases, the J end lost 5 bases, and 13 bases lay between the germline ends. Germline V gene sequence: CDR1 GTSNPN, CDR2 SVGIG (reference sequence). The CDR3 spans 13 residues. CDR3: CAWSPTGTTEAFF. CDR3 sequence (DNA): TGTGCCTGGAGCCCGACCGGGACAACTGAAGCTTTCTTT. Using reference TRBV30 and TRBJ1-1 for the parts outside the CDR3, the full variable domain is SQTIHQWPATLVQPVGSPLSLECTVEGTSNPNLYWYRQAAGRGLQLLFYSVGIGQISSEVPQNLSASRPQDRQFILSSKKLLLSDSGFYLCAWSPTGTTEAFFGQGTRLTVV.

The CDR3, as DNA: TGTGCCAGCAGTTACGAGCCTCTGACAGGGGGCACACCCGAGCAGTACTTC. It encodes CASSYEPLTGGTPEQYF. This chain links TRBV28 with TRBJ2-7, with 10 bases identical to TRBD1. Germline V gene sequence: CDR1 MDHEN, CDR2 SYDVKM. J gave up 6 bases and V 4 bases, and 15 bases lay outside the gene matches. The CDR3 totals 17 residues.

The chain carries TRBV9 and TRBJ1-1, with D tentatively TRBD1 (5 bases). Germline V gene data show CDR1 as SGDLS and CDR2 as YYNGEE. This CDR3 comprises 14 residues. V lost 4 bases to trimming and J lost 1 base, with 11 bases between them. DNA for the CDR3: TGTGCCAGCAGCTCAGGACAATCGAACACTGAAGCTTTCTTT. Translation gives CASSSGQSNTEAFF.

This clone occurred once. V is TRBV25-1 and J is TRBJ1-2, with 10 bases that match TRBD1. The germline V gene has CDR1 MGHDK and CDR2 SYGVNS. The V gene end was trimmed by 4 bases and the J gene end by 6 bases; junction bases not matched to a gene: 14. This CDR3 contains 17 residues. The CDR3 is CASSGQGTGVLIDGYTF. CDR3 DNA sequence: TGTGCCAGCAGTGGTCAGGGGACAGGGGTTCTTATTGATGGCTACACCTTC.

The V call is TRBV5-5, the J call TRBJ2-5, with TRBD1 matching 9 bases. Germline values: CDR1 SGHKS, CDR2 YYEKEE (reference sequence). With 3 bases clipped from V and 5 bases from J, the junction kept 5 bases outside the gene matches. The CDR3 is 14 residues long. CDR3 sequence: CASSSGTGWETQYF. CDR3 sequence (DNA): TGTGCCAGCAGCTCCGGGACAGGGTGGGAGACCCAGTACTTC.